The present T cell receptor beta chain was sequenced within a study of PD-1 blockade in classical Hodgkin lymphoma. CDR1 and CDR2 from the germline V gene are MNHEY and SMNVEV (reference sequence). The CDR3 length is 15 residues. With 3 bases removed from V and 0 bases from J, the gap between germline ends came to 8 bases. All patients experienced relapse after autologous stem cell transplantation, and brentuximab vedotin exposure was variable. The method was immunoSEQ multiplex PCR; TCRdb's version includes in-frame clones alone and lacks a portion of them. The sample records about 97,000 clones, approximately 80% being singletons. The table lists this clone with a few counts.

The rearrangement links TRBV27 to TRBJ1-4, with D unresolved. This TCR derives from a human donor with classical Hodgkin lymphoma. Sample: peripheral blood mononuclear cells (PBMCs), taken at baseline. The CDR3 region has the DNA TGTGCCAGCAGTTTTGGGAGAGCAACTAATGAAAAACTGTTTTTT. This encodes CASSFGRATNEKLFF.